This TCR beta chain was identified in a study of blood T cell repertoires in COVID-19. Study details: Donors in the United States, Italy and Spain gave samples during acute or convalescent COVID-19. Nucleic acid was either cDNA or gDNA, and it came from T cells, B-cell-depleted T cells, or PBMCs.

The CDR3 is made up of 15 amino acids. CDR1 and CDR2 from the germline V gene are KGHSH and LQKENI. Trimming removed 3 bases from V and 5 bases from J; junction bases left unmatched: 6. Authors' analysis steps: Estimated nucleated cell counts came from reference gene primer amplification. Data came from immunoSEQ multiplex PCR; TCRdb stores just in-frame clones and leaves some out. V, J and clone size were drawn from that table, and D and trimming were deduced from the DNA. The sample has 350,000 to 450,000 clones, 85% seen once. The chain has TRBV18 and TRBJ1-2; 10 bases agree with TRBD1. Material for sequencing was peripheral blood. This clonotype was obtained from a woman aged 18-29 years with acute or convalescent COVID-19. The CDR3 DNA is TGTGCCAGCTCACCGGCAGACAGGGGGCCTTATGGCTACACCTTC. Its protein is CASSPADRGPYGYTF.